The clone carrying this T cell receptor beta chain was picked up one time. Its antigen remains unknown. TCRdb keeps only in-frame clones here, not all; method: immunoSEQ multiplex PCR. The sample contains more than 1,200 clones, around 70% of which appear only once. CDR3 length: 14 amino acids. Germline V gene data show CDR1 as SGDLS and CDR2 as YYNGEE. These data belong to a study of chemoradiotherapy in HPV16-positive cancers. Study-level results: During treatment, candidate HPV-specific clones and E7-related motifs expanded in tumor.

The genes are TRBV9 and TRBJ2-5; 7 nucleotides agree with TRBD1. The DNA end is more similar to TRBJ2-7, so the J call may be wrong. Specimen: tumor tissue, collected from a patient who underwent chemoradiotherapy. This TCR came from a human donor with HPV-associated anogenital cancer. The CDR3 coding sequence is TGTGCCAGCAGCGGAGGGGGACAGCAGTACGAGCAGTACTTC. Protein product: CASSGGGQQYEQYF.